This TCR beta chain was found in a study of STAT5B mutations in CD4+ large granular lymphocyte leukemia. General study findings and limits: CD4-sorted patient repertoires seemed more clonal than healthy CD4+ repertoires. Top patient clones used TRBV06 genes more often: 8/27 versus 2/35 in controls.

The assay was run at survey level. Authors' analysis steps: Productive clonotypes were detectable down to 2.59 x 10-5 frequency. Sequencing was performed with immunoSEQ multiplex PCR; in TCRdb, only in-frame clones are kept and a portion is missing. The DNA gave D and trimming, while V, J and clone size come from that table. This table holds about 30,000 clones, more than 65% found once. The CDR3 spans 12 residues. Trimming took off 4 bases at V and 5 bases at J, with 8 bases between the two ends. A note on this clone: Its antigen is not known.

V and J are TRBV6-7 and TRBJ1-2; D unclear. TRBV6-7 is identified as an open reading frame with a role that is uncertain. Sequencing used CD4+ T cells from blood buffy coats. The TCR originated in a human donor in good health. CDR3 DNA sequence: TGTGCCAGCAGTTTACGGAGATATGGCTACACCTTC. Its protein product is CASSLRRYGYTF.